The 3 T cell receptor beta chains presented below share a single source sample, sequenced in a study of memory CD4+ T cells and cytomegalovirus serostatus (dated by TCRdb to the late 2010s). Library preparation used the immunoSEQ multiplex PCR assay. TCRdb retrieved this table from immuneACCESS and kept in-frame rearrangements only. Not all clones are present; in checked studies, unresolved V genes account for under half, and no reason is known for the remainder. The sample yields about 56,000 clones; over 65% were counted once. The ten largest make up under 3% of the sample. A FACSAria II was used to sort memory CD4+ T cells, defined as single viable CD3+CD4+CD8-CD45RO+ cells. The source material was memory CD4+ T cells from blood. The receptors were gathered from an adult in good health and CMV-seropositive.

V usage is TRBV20-1 and J usage is TRBJ1-1; D is undetermined. Germline V gives CDR1 DFQATT, CDR2 SNEGSKA (reference sequence). V shed 1 base and J shed 2 bases, with 2 bases lying between them. The CDR3 is 11 amino acids. The CDR3 protein is CSARANTEAFF. The CDR3 nucleotides read TGCAGTGCTAGAGCCAACACTGAAGCTTTCTTT.

The chain employs TRBV4-3 and TRBJ1-5; no reliable D call. The CDR3 extends over 16 amino acids. CDR1 is LGHNA and CDR2 is YSLEER in the germline V gene. The V end lost 0 bases, the J end lost 0 bases, and 9 bases lay between the germline ends. This CDR3 is CASSQDVGASNQPQHF. CDR3 nucleotide sequence: TGCGCCAGCAGCCAAGATGTCGGAGCTAGCAATCAGCCCCAGCATTTT.

The V and J genes are TRBV19 and TRBJ1-5; D possibly corresponds to TRBD1 (5 bases). With 5 bases removed from V and 1 base from J, the gap between germline ends came to 12 bases. The CDR3 runs 15 residues. Germline CDR1 reads LNHDA; CDR2 reads SQIVND (reference sequence). The CDR3 loop is CASSPWGQSNQPQHF. The CDR3 nucleotides read TGTGCCAGTAGTCCTTGGGGCCAGAGCAATCAGCCCCAGCATTTT.